This is a list of T cell receptor beta chains from one sample in a study of cytomegalovirus exposure and HLA in healthy donors. Here immunoSEQ multiplex PCR was the method, and the copy in TCRdb shows in-frame clones only, minus some. In the table there are 95,000 to 150,000 clones, over 80% of which are singletons. The specimen was PBMCs. All receptors come from a man aged 30 to 39 in good health and CMV-seronegative. Both conserved end residues are part of each CDR3. A D gene is named only where the DNA matches it firmly. Expanded clones get a size class; other rows say once, few or many, or leave the size out.

v_gene: TRBV7-2
abundance: NA
j_gene: TRBJ2-7
d_gene: TRBD2
CDR3aa: CASSLSLGTSGPLSYEQYF
CDR3nt: TGTGCCAGCAGCTTAAGTCTTGGGACTAGCGGGCCCCTCTCCTACGAGCAGTACTTC

v_gene: TRBV5-6
abundance: NA
j_gene: TRBJ2-1
d_gene: NA
CDR3aa: CASSLTADEQFF
CDR3nt: TGTGCCAGCAGCCTAACCGCCGATGAGCAGTTCTTC

v_gene: TRBV9
abundance: few
j_gene: TRBJ1-1
d_gene: NA
CDR3aa: CASSVGTTNTEAFF
CDR3nt: TGTGCCAGCAGCGTGGGGACAACGAACACTGAAGCTTTCTTT

v_gene: TRBV18
abundance: NA
j_gene: TRBJ1-5
d_gene: NA
CDR3aa: CASSPPAGSLRGQPQHF
CDR3nt: TGTGCCAGCTCACCACCGGCTGGGAGCCTCCGAGGTCAGCCCCAGCATTTT

v_gene: TRBV9
abundance: NA
j_gene: TRBJ1-4
d_gene: NA
CDR3aa: CASGRSATNEKLFF
CDR3nt: TGTGCCAGCGGCAGGTCAGCAACTAATGAAAAACTGTTTTTT

v_gene: TRBV4-2
abundance: NA
j_gene: TRBJ2-1
d_gene: TRBD1
CDR3aa: CASSQAGTETYNEQFF
CDR3nt: TGTGCCAGCAGCCAAGCCGGGACAGAGACCTACAATGAGCAGTTCTTC

v_gene: TRBV5-1
abundance: NA
j_gene: TRBJ2-1
d_gene: TRBD2
CDR3aa: CASSLGRGGYNEQFF
CDR3nt: TGCGCCAGCAGCTTGGGACGGGGGGGCTACAATGAGCAGTTCTTC

v_gene: TRBV27
abundance: NA
j_gene: TRBJ2-2
d_gene: TRBD1
CDR3aa: CASKGGQDLLNTGELFF
CDR3nt: TGTGCCAGCAAGGGGGGACAGGACCTTTTGAACACCGGGGAGCTGTTTTTT

v_gene: TRBV10-1
abundance: few
j_gene: TRBJ2-5
d_gene: TRBD1
CDR3aa: CASSEGGTGDAETQYF
CDR3nt: TGCGCCAGCAGTGAGGGCGGGACAGGGGATGCGGAGACCCAGTACTTC

v_gene: TRBV19
abundance: NA
j_gene: TRBJ1-5
d_gene: TRBD1
CDR3aa: CASSPGRGQGYNSNQPQHF
CDR3nt: TGTGCCAGTAGTCCGGGAAGAGGACAGGGCTATAATAGCAATCAGCCCCAGCATTTT

v_gene: TRBV6-1
abundance: NA
j_gene: TRBJ1-2
d_gene: TRBD1
CDR3aa: CASRPVGTGRDGYTF
CDR3nt: TGTGCCAGCAGGCCGGTGGGGACAGGAAGAGACGGCTACACCTTC

v_gene: TRBV4-1
abundance: NA
j_gene: TRBJ1-5
d_gene: NA
CDR3aa: CASSQDSGSNQPQHF
CDR3nt: TGCGCCAGCAGCCAAGATAGCGGTAGCAATCAGCCCCAGCATTTT

v_gene: TRBV19
abundance: NA
j_gene: TRBJ1-6
d_gene: TRBD1
CDR3aa: CASSMGTGDTSPLHF
CDR3nt: TGTGCCAGTAGTATGGGGACAGGGGACACGTCACCCCTCCACTTT

v_gene: TRBV4-1
abundance: NA
j_gene: TRBJ2-5
d_gene: TRBD2
CDR3aa: CASSQVPLAGGGVQGTQYF
CDR3nt: TGCGCCAGCAGCCAAGTCCCCCTGGCTGGCGGGGGGGTACAAGGGACCCAGTACTTC

v_gene: TRBV14
abundance: NA
j_gene: TRBJ2-5
d_gene: NA
CDR3aa: CASSQGGTLQETQYF
CDR3nt: TGTGCCAGCAGCCAAGGGGGCACGCTACAAGAGACCCAGTACTTC

v_gene: TRBV5-1
abundance: NA
j_gene: TRBJ2-6
d_gene: TRBD2
CDR3aa: CASSFREGSGANVLTF
CDR3nt: TGCGCCAGCAGCTTCCGGGAGGGCTCGGGGGCCAACGTCCTGACTTTC

v_gene: TRBV9
abundance: NA
j_gene: TRBJ1-1
d_gene: NA
CDR3aa: CASSGTTGHTEAFF
CDR3nt: TGTGCCAGCAGCGGGACAACAGGGCACACTGAAGCTTTCTTT

v_gene: TRBV9
abundance: NA
j_gene: TRBJ1-1
d_gene: TRBD1
CDR3aa: CASSGEGEDRGPLLLNTEAFF
CDR3nt: TGTGCCAGCAGCGGGGAGGGTGAGGACAGGGGGCCTCTGTTATTGAACACTGAAGCTTTCTTT

v_gene: TRBV5-1
abundance: NA
j_gene: TRBJ2-2
d_gene: TRBD2
CDR3aa: CASSPHSGGALGELFF
CDR3nt: TGCGCCAGCAGCCCCCATAGCGGGGGGGCCCTCGGGGAGCTGTTTTTT

v_gene: TRBV11-2
abundance: NA
j_gene: TRBJ2-7
d_gene: TRBD1
CDR3aa: CASSRQPGTGGWQYF
CDR3nt: TGTGCCAGCAGCCGCCAACCCGGGACAGGGGGTTGGCAGTACTTC

v_gene: TRBV7-2
abundance: NA
j_gene: TRBJ2-1
d_gene: TRBD2
CDR3aa: CASSGGLAVRISEQFF
CDR3nt: TGTGCCAGCAGCGGGGGACTAGCGGTGAGAATTAGTGAGCAGTTCTTC

v_gene: TRBV11-2
abundance: NA
j_gene: TRBJ2-7
d_gene: TRBD1
CDR3aa: CASSQTGGSYEQYF
CDR3nt: TGTGCCAGCAGTCAAACAGGGGGCTCCTACGAGCAGTACTTC

v_gene: TRBV28
abundance: NA
j_gene: TRBJ2-1
d_gene: NA
CDR3aa: CASSLGLGAYNEQFF
CDR3nt: TGTGCCAGCAGTTTAGGTTTAGGGGCCTACAATGAGCAGTTCTTC

v_gene: TRBV28
abundance: NA
j_gene: TRBJ2-7
d_gene: TRBD1
CDR3aa: CASADGQGVIEQYF
CDR3nt: TGTGCCAGCGCAGACGGACAGGGGGTTATCGAGCAGTACTTC

v_gene: TRBV7-4
abundance: NA
j_gene: TRBJ2-4
d_gene: NA
CDR3aa: CASSFRGARNIQYF
CDR3nt: TGTGCCAGCAGCTTCCGGGGGGCTAGGAACATTCAGTACTTC

v_gene: TRBV4-3
abundance: NA
j_gene: TRBJ2-2
d_gene: NA
CDR3aa: CASSKHRATNTGELFF
CDR3nt: TGCGCCAGCAGCAAACACAGGGCTACGAACACCGGGGAGCTGTTTTTT

v_gene: TRBV6-5
abundance: NA
j_gene: TRBJ2-1
d_gene: NA
CDR3aa: CASSSRESSYNEQFF
CDR3nt: TGTGCCAGCAGTTCCCGAGAGTCTTCCTACAATGAGCAGTTCTTC

v_gene: TRBV6-5
abundance: NA
j_gene: TRBJ2-1
d_gene: TRBD2
CDR3aa: CASSRTSGDYNEQFF
CDR3nt: TGTGCCAGCAGCCGGACTAGCGGGGACTACAATGAGCAGTTCTTC

v_gene: TRBV5-1
abundance: NA
j_gene: TRBJ2-4
d_gene: NA
CDR3aa: CASSVPTGGEAKNSQYF
CDR3nt: TGCGCCAGCAGCGTCCCCACCGGCGGGGAAGCCAAAAACAGTCAGTACTTC

v_gene: TRBV28
abundance: NA
j_gene: TRBJ1-6
d_gene: NA
CDR3aa: CASDSLGSSYNSPLHF
CDR3nt: TGTGCCAGCGACTCGTTAGGGAGCTCCTATAATTCACCCCTCCACTTT

v_gene: TRBV7-2
abundance: NA
j_gene: TRBJ2-1
d_gene: NA
CDR3aa: CASTPGSGGYNEQFF
CDR3nt: TGTGCCAGCACCCCTGGAAGCGGTGGCTACAATGAGCAGTTCTTC

v_gene: TRBV6-5
abundance: few
j_gene: TRBJ1-6
d_gene: NA
CDR3aa: CASSYGPSSYNSPLHF
CDR3nt: TGTGCCAGCAGTTACGGCCCCAGCTCCTATAATTCACCCCTCCACTTT

v_gene: TRBV15
abundance: NA
j_gene: TRBJ1-5
d_gene: TRBD1
CDR3aa: CATSEGTGVLSGQPQHF
CDR3nt: TGTGCCACCAGCGAAGGGACAGGGGTTCTTTCTGGGCAGCCCCAGCATTTT

v_gene: TRBV28
abundance: NA
j_gene: TRBJ2-7
d_gene: NA
CDR3aa: CASSFTYEQYF
CDR3nt: TGTGCCAGCAGTTTCACCTACGAGCAGTACTTC

v_gene: TRBV4-1
abundance: NA
j_gene: TRBJ2-1
d_gene: NA
CDR3aa: CASSQRSSGVSYNEQFF
CDR3nt: TGCGCCAGCAGCCAACGTTCCTCAGGGGTTTCATACAATGAGCAGTTCTTC

v_gene: TRBV7-9
abundance: NA
j_gene: TRBJ1-1
d_gene: TRBD1
CDR3aa: CASSLASGGTEAFF
CDR3nt: TGTGCCAGCAGCTTAGCGTCAGGGGGCACTGAAGCTTTCTTT

v_gene: TRBV7-2
abundance: once
j_gene: TRBJ2-3
d_gene: NA
CDR3aa: CASSPRSSDYDTQYF
CDR3nt: TGTGCCAGCAGCCCCCGGTCGTCGGACTATGATACGCAGTATTTT

v_gene: TRBV5-1
abundance: NA
j_gene: TRBJ1-5
d_gene: NA
CDR3aa: CASSRIRGRGAQPQHF
CDR3nt: TGCGCCAGCAGCCGGATACGGGGGCGGGGGGCTCAGCCCCAGCATTTT

v_gene: TRBV7-9
abundance: NA
j_gene: TRBJ2-7
d_gene: TRBD1
CDR3aa: CASSLVGTGINEQYF
CDR3nt: TGTGCCAGCAGCTTAGTTGGGACAGGGATCAACGAGCAGTACTTC

v_gene: TRBV28
abundance: NA
j_gene: TRBJ2-2
d_gene: TRBD1
CDR3aa: CASSYRDRGAPGELFF
CDR3nt: TGTGCCAGCAGCTATCGGGACAGGGGGGCCCCCGGGGAGCTGTTTTTT

v_gene: TRBV7-2
abundance: NA
j_gene: TRBJ2-7
d_gene: NA
CDR3aa: CASSLIGTSYEQYF
CDR3nt: TGTGCCAGCAGCTTAATCGGGACTTCCTACGAGCAGTACTTC

v_gene: TRBV7-8
abundance: NA
j_gene: TRBJ1-1
d_gene: TRBD1
CDR3aa: CASSFTGVRAEAFF
CDR3nt: TGTGCCAGCAGCTTTACAGGGGTCCGCGCTGAAGCTTTCTTT

v_gene: TRBV10-2
abundance: NA
j_gene: TRBJ1-5
d_gene: NA
CDR3aa: CASSPDRLNQPQHF
CDR3nt: TGCGCCAGCAGTCCTGACAGGCTCAATCAGCCCCAGCATTTT

v_gene: TRBV6-4
abundance: few
j_gene: TRBJ2-7
d_gene: NA
CDR3aa: CASSDSEQGEQYF
CDR3nt: TGTGCCAGCAGTGACTCAGAACAGGGCGAGCAGTACTTC

v_gene: TRBV2
abundance: once
j_gene: TRBJ1-5
d_gene: NA
CDR3aa: CASSASTGHSNQPQHF
CDR3nt: TGTGCCAGCAGTGCTTCGACAGGCCATAGCAATCAGCCCCAGCATTTT

v_gene: TRBV21-1
abundance: once
j_gene: TRBJ2-1
d_gene: NA
CDR3aa: CASSRKGTPHNEQFF
CDR3nt: TGTGCCAGCAGCAGAAAGGGGACTCCTCACAATGAGCAGTTCTTC

v_gene: TRBV6-1
abundance: NA
j_gene: TRBJ1-5
d_gene: NA
CDR3aa: CASSSRGGWSQPQHF
CDR3nt: TGTGCCAGCAGTTCGAGGGGGGGTTGGAGTCAGCCCCAGCATTTT

v_gene: TRBV7-9
abundance: NA
j_gene: TRBJ1-3
d_gene: NA
CDR3aa: CSSSDPQDF
CDR3nt: TGTTCCAGCAGCGACCCCCAGGATTTT

v_gene: TRBV5-6
abundance: NA
j_gene: TRBJ1-2
d_gene: TRBD1
CDR3aa: CASSVAQGAITNYGYTF
CDR3nt: TGTGCCAGCAGCGTGGCACAGGGGGCGATCACTAACTATGGCTACACCTTC

v_gene: TRBV10-1
abundance: NA
j_gene: TRBJ1-4
d_gene: NA
CDR3aa: CASSSGQLNEKLFF
CDR3nt: TGCGCCAGCAGCTCCGGACAGCTTAATGAAAAACTGTTTTTT

v_gene: TRBV2
abundance: NA
j_gene: TRBJ2-5
d_gene: NA
CDR3aa: CASSSAARVYWETQYF
CDR3nt: TGTGCCAGCAGTTCCGCCGCCAGGGTCTACTGGGAGACCCAGTACTTC

v_gene: TRBV4-2
abundance: NA
j_gene: TRBJ2-1
d_gene: TRBD2
CDR3aa: CASSQKAGGPDEQFF
CDR3nt: TGTGCCAGCAGCCAAAAAGCGGGGGGGCCGGATGAGCAGTTCTTC

v_gene: TRBV27
abundance: NA
j_gene: TRBJ2-7
d_gene: NA
CDR3aa: CASSPPGLPYEQYF
CDR3nt: TGTGCCAGCAGCCCTCCAGGGCTTCCCTACGAGCAGTACTTC

v_gene: TRBV27
abundance: NA
j_gene: TRBJ2-2
d_gene: NA
CDR3aa: CASRTANTGELFF
CDR3nt: TGTGCCAGCCGGACAGCTAACACCGGGGAGCTGTTTTTT